This TCR beta chain was sequenced in a study of immune evolution from preneoplasia to lung adenocarcinoma. Study observations and caveats: Clonality was highest in normal lung, lower in later-stage lesions apparently.

Worth noting for this clone: As yet, its antigen is unknown.

The CDR3 is made up of 15 amino acids. The V and J ends lost 5 bases and 8 bases respectively, with 21 bases between them. Germline V CDR1 and CDR2: LNHDA, SQIVND (reference sequence). Histologic diagnosis was independently verified by two lung pathologists. Assay: immunoSEQ multiplex PCR; the TCRdb copy retains only in-frame clones and omits some. The table lists about 41,000 clones, 70% to 85% of them singletons. V gene TRBV19 combines with J gene TRBJ1-2; D remains ambiguous. Source material: FFPE invasive lung adenocarcinoma tissue. This TCR came from a person aged 55 to 70 with lung adenocarcinoma. The chain's CDR3 is CASSPTHPRTGGYTF. The CDR3 nucleotides read TGTGCCAGTAGTCCTACACACCCTCGCACGGGGGGCTACACCTTC.